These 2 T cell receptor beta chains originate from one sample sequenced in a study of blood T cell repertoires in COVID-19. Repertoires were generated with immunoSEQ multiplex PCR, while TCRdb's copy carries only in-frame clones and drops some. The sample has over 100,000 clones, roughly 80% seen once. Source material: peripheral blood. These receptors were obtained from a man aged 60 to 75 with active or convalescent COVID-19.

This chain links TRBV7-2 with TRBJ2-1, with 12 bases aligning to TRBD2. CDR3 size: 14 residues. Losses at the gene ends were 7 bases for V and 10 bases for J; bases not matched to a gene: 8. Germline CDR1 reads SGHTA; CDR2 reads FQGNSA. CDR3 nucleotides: TGTGCCAGCAACCCACTAGCGGGAGGATTCGAGCAGTTCTTC. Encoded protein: CASNPLAGGFEQFF. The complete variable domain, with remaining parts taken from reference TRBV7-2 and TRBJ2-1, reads GAGVSQSPSNKVTEKGKDVELRCDPISGHTALYWYRQSLGQGLEFLIYFQGNSAPDKSGLPSDRFSAERTGGSVSTLTIQRTQQEDSAVYLCASNPLAGGFEQFFGPGTRLTVL.

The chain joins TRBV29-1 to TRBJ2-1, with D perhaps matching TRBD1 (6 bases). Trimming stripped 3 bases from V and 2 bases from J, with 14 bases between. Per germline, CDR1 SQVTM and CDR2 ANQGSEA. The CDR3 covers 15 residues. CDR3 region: CSVETGRAAYNEQFF. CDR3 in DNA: TGCAGCGTTGAGACAGGCAGGGCGGCCTACAATGAGCAGTTCTTC.